A single sample gave rise to the 20 T cell receptor beta chains below, sequenced in a study of T-cell memory formation after mild COVID-19. One entry per CDR3 protein results from TCRdb running MiXCR on the 5' RACE reads. Among about 110,000 distinct CDR3 sequences listed, around 15% were seen once. The specimen was PBMCs or a T cell subset sorted from them (not recorded which). The receptors stem from a man aged 18 to 35 who had mild COVID-19 (a few samples of this study predate the infection). Cell type and time point are not known.

The genes are TRBV6-1 and TRBJ2-4; TRBD2 is a possible D gene (5 bases). Per germline, CDR1 MNHNS and CDR2 SASEGT. The CDR3 contains 19 residues. With 2 bases removed from V and 0 bases from J, the gap between germline ends came to 20 bases. DNA of the CDR3: TGTGCCAGCAGTGAAAGGGAGCCGTGGGCGTTCGTAGCCAAAAACATTCAGTACTTC. It yields the protein CASSEREPWAFVAKNIQYF.

This clonotype occurred a few times. This chain connects TRBV7-2 to TRBJ1-2, with a tentative D call TRBD1 (5 bases). Trimming removed 5 bases from V and 8 bases from J, with 12 bases in between. This CDR3 has 12 amino acids. The germline CDR1 and CDR2 sequences are SGHTA and FQGNSA. Here the CDR3 DNA reads TGTGCCAGCAGCACCGGGGCACGGGGCTACACCTTC. It yields the protein CASSTGARGYTF. The whole variable domain, remainder taken from reference TRBV7-2 and TRBJ1-2, is GAGVSQSPSNKVTEKGKDVELRCDPISGHTALYWYRQSLGQGLEFLIYFQGNSAPDKSGLPSDRFSAERTGGSVSTLTIQRTQQEDSAVYLCASSTGARGYTFGSGTRLTVV.

The gene calls are TRBV6-5 and TRBJ2-1, with D perhaps TRBD1 (5 bases). The CDR3 runs 13 residues. Trimming stripped 7 bases from V and 6 bases from J, with 13 bases between. In germline, CDR1 is MNHEY, CDR2 SVGAGI. CDR3 DNA sequence: TGTGCCAGCATAAGCCAGGGTGGCAATGAGCAGTTCTTC. This translates into CASISQGGNEQFF.

The rearrangement joins TRBV5-4 to TRBJ2-1, with D perhaps matching TRBD2 (7 bases). The germline V and J ends were trimmed by 2 bases and 5 bases, with 11 bases remaining between them. The CDR3 has 14 amino acids. From germline, CDR1 is SGHNT and CDR2 YYREEE (reference sequence). The CDR3 region is CASSFGGADNEQFF. CDR3 nucleotides: TGTGCCAGCAGCTTTGGGGGGGCGGACAATGAGCAGTTCTTC.

The chain employs TRBV5-6 and TRBJ1-2; D is possibly TRBD1 (5 bases). Germline V CDR1 and CDR2: SGHDT, YYEEEE. The germline V and J ends were trimmed by 4 bases and 2 bases, with 9 bases remaining between them. CDR3 size: 13 residues. This CDR3 is CASSMGPNYGYTF. CDR3 sequence (DNA): TGTGCCAGCAGCATGGGACCGAACTATGGCTACACCTTC.

This chain joins TRBV2 and TRBJ2-6; D unresolved. Germline V gene data show CDR1 as SNHLY and CDR2 as FYNNEI. Trimming removed 6 bases from V and 4 bases from J, with 19 bases in between. The CDR3 consists of 17 residues. In DNA, the CDR3 is TGTGCCAGCAGCGACGCTCACGGGCCCAAAGGGGCCAACGTCCTGACTTTC. Translation gives CASSDAHGPKGANVLTF.

The gene calls are TRBV7-3 and TRBJ2-3, with TRBD2 matching over 8 bases. Per the germline V gene, CDR1 is SGHTA and CDR2 is FQGTGA. CDR3 length: 16 residues. V shed 5 bases, J shed 2 bases, and the junction held 9 bases outside the gene matches. CDR3 in DNA: TGTGCCAGCAGCCCCCAGCCGGGGGGGCTCACAGATACGCAGTATTTT. It specifies CASSPQPGGLTDTQYF. The variable domain in full, completed from reference TRBV7-3 and TRBJ2-3, reads GAGVSQTPSNKVTEKGKYVELRCDPISGHTALYWYRQSLGQGPEFLIYFQGTGAADDSGLPNDRFFAVRPEGSVSTLKIQRTERGDSAVYLCASSPQPGGLTDTQYFGPGTRLTVL.

This rearrangement joins TRBV20-1 to TRBJ2-1; the match to TRBD2 covers 8 bases. Germline V CDR1 and CDR2: DFQATT, SNEGSKA (reference sequence). V trimming: 6 bases; J trimming: 4 bases; junction bases outside the gene matches: 8. The CDR3 loop spans 14 amino acids. CDR3 sequence reads: CSAPTSGPYNEQFF. The DNA for the CDR3 is TGCAGTGCCCCAACTAGCGGACCTTACAATGAGCAGTTCTTC.

There are many counts of this clonotype. CDR3 DNA: TGTGCCAGCAGTGACTCAGAGGTCGGGGAGCTGTTTTTT. The encoded protein is CASSDSEVGELFF. V gene TRBV6-4 combines with J gene TRBJ2-2; D is uncertain. Germline V gene lookup returns CDR1 MRHNA and CDR2 SNTAGT. CDR3 length: 13 amino acids. V lost 0 bases and J 7 bases, leaving 6 bases between the germline ends.

The chain carries TRBV4-3 and TRBJ1-1; TRBD1 might be the D (6 bases). The V end lost 0 bases, the J end lost 0 bases, and 14 bases lay between the germline ends. CDR3 length: 17 amino acids. Germline V gene sequence: CDR1 LGHNA, CDR2 YSLEER. The CDR3 protein is CASSQESRTAMNTEAFF. Here the CDR3 DNA reads TGCGCCAGCAGCCAAGAATCCAGGACAGCCATGAACACTGAAGCTTTCTTT.

This clonotype was seen a handful of times. This rearrangement joins TRBV13 to TRBJ2-7, with D perhaps TRBD1 or TRBD2 (5 bases each). The CDR3 is 14 amino acids. Germline V lookup: CDR1 PRHDT, CDR2 FYEKMQ (reference sequence). Trimming shortened V by 0 bases and J by 3 bases, and 9 bases separated the two germline ends. The CDR3 spells CASSLGGTLYEQYF. The CDR3 nucleotides are TGTGCCAGCAGCTTAGGGGGGACCCTCTACGAGCAGTACTTC.

The V and J genes are TRBV6-4 and TRBJ2-7; D gene ambiguous. This CDR3 is 14 amino acids long. The V end was cut by 2 bases, the J end by 4 bases, with 12 bases between. Germline CDR1 MRHNA, CDR2 SNTAGT. The CDR3 loop reads CASSDPSHMYEQYF. Written as DNA, the CDR3 is TGTGCCAGCAGTGACCCTTCCCACATGTACGAGCAGTACTTC.

This clonotype was counted only a few times. A much larger clone differs by one base, so this may be a read error. The chain joins TRBV12-3 or TRBV12-4 to TRBJ2-3; 7 nucleotides line up with TRBD1. Germline trimming cut 3 bases from V and 2 bases from J; bases unmatched to any gene: 2. The CDR3 is made up of 14 amino acids. The chain's CDR3 is CASSLDRTTDTQYF. CDR3 sequence (DNA): TGTGCCAGCAGTTTGGACAGGACCACAGATACGCAGTATTTT.

The chain combines TRBV7-9 with TRBJ2-5, with a weak D call TRBD1 (6 bases). V was shortened by 6 bases and J by 7 bases, with 18 bases between the two germline ends. The germline V gene has CDR1 SEHNR and CDR2 FQNEAQ (reference sequence). This CDR3 has 14 amino acids. CDR3 nucleotides: TGTGCCAGCAGTGGACAGCCCGTTTCGGTGACCCAGTACTTC. Translation: CASSGQPVSVTQYF.

This clonotype was counted only a few times. The chain couples TRBV4-2 to TRBJ2-1; TRBD2 agrees at 8 bases. CDR3 length equals 16 residues. Germline V gene sequence: CDR1 LGHNA, CDR2 YNFKEQ. Unmatched junction bases numbered 7, after V lost 4 bases and J lost 2 bases. The CDR3 DNA reads as TGTGCCAGCAGCCCAATTCACGGGGGGGCCTACAATGAGCAGTTCTTC. Amino acid sequence: CASSPIHGGAYNEQFF.

A few counts support this clonotype. The CDR3 protein is CASSPQRGGFYEQYF. The CDR3 DNA follows: TGTGCCAGCAGCCCCCAGCGGGGGGGCTTCTACGAGCAGTACTTC. This chain uses TRBV7-3 with TRBJ2-7; TRBD2 aligns across 10 bases. The J segment lost 3 bases and the V segment lost 5 bases, leaving 7 bases of the junction unmatched. Germline values: CDR1 SGHTA, CDR2 FQGTGA. The CDR3 length is 15 residues. The variable domain in full, completed from reference TRBV7-3 and TRBJ2-7, reads GAGVSQTPSNKVTEKGKYVELRCDPISGHTALYWYRQSLGQGPEFLIYFQGTGAADDSGLPNDRFFAVRPEGSVSTLKIQRTERGDSAVYLCASSPQRGGFYEQYFGPGTRLTVT.

This clonotype appeared a few times. This sequence joins TRBV5-4 and TRBJ2-1; D remains unclear. V shed 4 bases and J shed 0 bases, with 11 bases lying between them. The CDR3 has 15 residues. The V gene's germline CDR1 is SGHNT and CDR2 YYREEE (reference sequence). The DNA for the CDR3 is TGTGCCAGCAGCCGGCCAGAAAGCTCCTACAATGAGCAGTTCTTC. Translated: CASSRPESSYNEQFF.

This sequence joins TRBV7-2 and TRBJ2-3; D is ambiguous. Germline values: CDR1 SGHTA, CDR2 FQGNSA. There are 15 residues in the CDR3. Trimming shortened V by 1 base and J by 2 bases, and 10 bases separated the two germline ends. CDR3 coding DNA: TGTGCCAGCAGCTTAGTTGGTGTCCTCACAGATACGCAGTATTTT. Residues: CASSLVGVLTDTQYF.

This clonotype came up a few times. The V and J genes are TRBV6-2 or TRBV6-3 and TRBJ2-5; no clear D gene. The CDR3 is made up of 11 amino acids. Germline V gene sequence: CDR1 MNHEY, CDR2 SVGEGT. Trimming cost V 5 bases and J 5 bases, with 6 bases left between them. CDR3 in DNA: TGTGCCAGCAGTCCCCCCGAGACCCAGTACTTC. Translation gives CASSPPETQYF.

The chain links TRBV7-9 to TRBJ2-3; 8 bases are a match to TRBD2. The trim removed 5 bases at V and 2 bases at J, leaving 9 bases unmatched. The CDR3 extends over 16 amino acids. CDR1 is SEHNR and CDR2 is FQNEAQ in the germline V gene (reference sequence). Here the CDR3 DNA reads TGTGCCAGCAGCCCGGCGAGCGGGGGAGACACAGATACGCAGTATTTT. As protein: CASSPASGGDTDTQYF.